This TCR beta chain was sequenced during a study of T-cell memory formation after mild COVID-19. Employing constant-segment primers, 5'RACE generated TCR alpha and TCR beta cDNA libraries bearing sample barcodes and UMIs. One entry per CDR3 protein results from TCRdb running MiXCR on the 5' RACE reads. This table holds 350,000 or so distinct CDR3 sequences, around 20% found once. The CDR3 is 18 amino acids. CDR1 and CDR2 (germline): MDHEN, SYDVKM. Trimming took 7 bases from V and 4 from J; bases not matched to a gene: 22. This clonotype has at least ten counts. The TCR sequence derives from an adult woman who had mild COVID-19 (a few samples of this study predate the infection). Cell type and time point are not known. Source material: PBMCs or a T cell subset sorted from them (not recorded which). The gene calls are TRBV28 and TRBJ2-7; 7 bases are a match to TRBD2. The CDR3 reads CASTSSVLSGKMVYEQYF. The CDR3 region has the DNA TGTGCCAGCACCAGCTCCGTCTTAAGCGGGAAAATGGTGTACGAGCAGTACTTC.